In its sample, the clone carrying this T cell receptor beta chain was seen a few times. Molecular barcoding with unique molecular identifiers was used for the TCRbeta library. MiXCR was run by TCRdb on the PCR reads, yielding one entry per CDR3 protein. The table records about 510,000 distinct CDR3 sequences, roughly 11% of them present only once. The CDR3 contains 14 residues. Trimming removed 0 bases from V and 7 bases from J, with 15 bases in between. Germline lookup yields CDR1 DFQATT and CDR2 SNEGSKA (reference sequence). These data belong to a study of T-cell reconstitution after alpha-beta-depleted transplantation in children.

This sample comprised PBMCs, mostly from graft donor cells, obtained 180 days after TCRalphabeta/CD19-depleted stem cell transplant. The sequence came from a female patient aged 2-15 years who had a stem cell transplant for aplastic anemia, so the T cells may come from the graft donor. This chain joins TRBV20-1 and TRBJ2-5, with D perhaps TRBD2 (5 bases). The chain's CDR3 is CSARDWETGRTQYF. The CDR3 nucleotides read TGCAGTGCTAGAGATTGGGAGACGGGAAGGACCCAGTACTTC.